This TCR beta chain was identified during a study of CD8 T cells in ankylosing spondylitis. Via MiXCR, TCRdb re-called the 5' RACE reads, giving one row per CDR3 protein. Seen here are about 300,000 distinct CDR3 sequences, about a fifth observed once, and the top ten hold around 3.2%. J gave up 7 bases and V 2 bases, and 7 bases lay outside the gene matches. The V gene's germline CDR1 is SGHDT and CDR2 YYEEEE. This CDR3 is 15 amino acids long. This clonotype was detected only a few times. Its antigen remains unknown. Overall study results and limits: A TCR beta motif of fewer than ten highly homologous variants seemed to mark ankylosing spondylitis blood. Certain motif variants had earlier been reported in reactive arthritis synovial fluid and blood. Researchers reportedly found disease-linked clones significantly enriched in matched ankylosing spondylitis synovial fluid.

V gene TRBV5-6 combines with J gene TRBJ2-5; 11 bases are a match to TRBD2. Material for sequencing was blood, either unsorted or a sorted T cell fraction (not recorded which). The receptor was isolated from a female donor with ankylosing spondylitis or in good health (not recorded which). DNA of the CDR3: TGTGCCAGCAGCTTAGAGACTAGCGGGGCTGGGACCCAGTACTTC. As protein: CASSLETSGAGTQYF.